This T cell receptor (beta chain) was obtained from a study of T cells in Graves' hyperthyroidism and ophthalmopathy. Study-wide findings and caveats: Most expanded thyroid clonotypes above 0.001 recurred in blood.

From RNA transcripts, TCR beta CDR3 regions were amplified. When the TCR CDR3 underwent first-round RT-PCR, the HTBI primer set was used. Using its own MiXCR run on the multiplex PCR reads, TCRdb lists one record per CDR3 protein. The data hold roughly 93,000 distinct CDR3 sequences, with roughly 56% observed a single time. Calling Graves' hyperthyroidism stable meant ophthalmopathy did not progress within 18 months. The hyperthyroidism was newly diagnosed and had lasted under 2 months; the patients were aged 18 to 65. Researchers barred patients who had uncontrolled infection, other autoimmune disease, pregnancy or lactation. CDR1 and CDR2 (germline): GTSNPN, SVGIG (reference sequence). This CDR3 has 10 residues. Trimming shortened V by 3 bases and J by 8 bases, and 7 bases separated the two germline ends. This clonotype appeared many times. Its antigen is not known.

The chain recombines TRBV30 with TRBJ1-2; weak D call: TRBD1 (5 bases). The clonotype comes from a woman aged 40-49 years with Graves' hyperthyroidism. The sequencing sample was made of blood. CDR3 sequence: CAWSRDGYTF. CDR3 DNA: TGTGCCTGGAGCAGGGACGGCTACACCTTC. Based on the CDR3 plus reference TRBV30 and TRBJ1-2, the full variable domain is SQTIHQWPATLVQPVGSPLSLECTVEGTSNPNLYWYRQAAGRGLQLLFYSVGIGQISSEVPQNLSASRPQDRQFILSSKKLLLSDSGFYLCAWSRDGYTFGSGTRLTVV.